A selection of T cell receptor beta chains follows, all from one sample in a study of T cells in Graves' hyperthyroidism and ophthalmopathy. TCRdb re-derived calls from the multiplex PCR reads in MiXCR, one entry per CDR3 protein. Of about 290,000 distinct CDR3 sequences in the sample, roughly 15% were seen once. Source material: blood. These receptors were taken from a woman aged 30 to 39 with Graves' hyperthyroidism that later progressed to Graves' ophthalmopathy. The CDR3 runs from the conserved cysteine through the conserved F or W. Fields, in order: D gene, J gene, clone size, V gene, CDR3 DNA, CDR3 protein. A D gene is named only where the DNA matches it firmly. For some rows the clone size is stated as once, few or many, or as a class when expanded; others skip it.

.	TRBJ1-1	many	TRBV12-3/TRBV12-4	TGTGCCAGCACCCTGGGACCGAACACTGAAGCTTTCTTT	CASTLGPNTEAFF
.	TRBJ1-2	.	TRBV6-1	TGTGCCAGCAGGGGCTCTGACTATGGCTACACCTTC	CASRGSDYGYTF
.	TRBJ1-1	many	TRBV18	TGTGCCAGCTCACCAGGGGGCGAGGGCACTGAAGCTTTCTTT	CASSPGGEGTEAFF
.	TRBJ2-1	.	TRBV7-3	TGTGCCAGCAGCCTGGGGGGGGGGGGGGCGAATGAGCAGTTCTTC	CASSLGGGGANEQFF
.	TRBJ2-3	many	TRBV18	TGTGCCAGCTCACCACTGGGCACAGATACGCAGTATTTT	CASSPLGTDTQYF
.	TRBJ2-1	many	TRBV2	TGTGCCAGCAGTGAAGGGGGACGGTACCTCTTC	CASSEGGRYLF
TRBD2	TRBJ2-2	many	TRBV6-1	TGTGCCAGCACCTCGCTAGCGGGCAACACCGGGGAGCTGTTTTTT	CASTSLAGNTGELFF
.	TRBJ1-2	.	TRBV9	TGTGCCAGCAGCGTCTGGGCAGGGTTCTCTAACTATGGCTACACCTTC	CASSVWAGFSNYGYTF
.	TRBJ2-2	many	TRBV24-1	TGTGCCACCAGTGATTTGCATTCACAGGGCGGGACGTGGAACACCGGGGAGCTGTTTTTT	CATSDLHSQGGTWNTGELFF
.	TRBJ2-7	many	TRBV7-6	TGTGCCAGCAGCGTCCTTGGGGGAGGATCCACACCCTACGAGCAGTACTTC	CASSVLGGGSTPYEQYF
TRBD2	TRBJ2-1	.	TRBV5-1	TGCGCCAGCAGCTTGCTGGGAGGGCCATTGGACAATGAGCAGTTCTTC	CASSLLGGPLDNEQFF
.	TRBJ2-5	once	TRBV6-4	TGTGCCAGCAGTGACTCGAGTCCGCTAGCGCCCCACCAAGAGACCCAGTACTTC	CASSDSSPLAPHQETQYF
TRBD1	TRBJ2-1	many	TRBV6-1	TGTGCCAGCACCCTCGGGACAGGGAACTACAATGAGCAGTTCTTC	CASTLGTGNYNEQFF
.	TRBJ1-5	many	TRBV27	TGTGCCAGCAGTTCACTTCAGGGATTCGGGCAGCCCCAGCATTTT	CASSSLQGFGQPQHF
.	TRBJ2-7	many	TRBV28	TGTGCCAGCAGTTCCGTTTCCGAGCGGAGCCCCTACGAGCAGTACTTC	CASSSVSERSPYEQYF
.	TRBJ2-2	.	TRBV10-3	TGTGCCATCAGTGTCAGGGACACCGGGGAGCTGTTTTTT	CAISVRDTGELFF
TRBD2	TRBJ2-7	many	TRBV20-1	TGCAGTGCTAGAGATTTTGGACTAGCCCGGGACTACGAGCAGTACTTC	CSARDFGLARDYEQYF
.	TRBJ2-1	many	TRBV30	TGTGCCTGGAGTATGGGACTTCCAAATGAGCAGTTCTTC	CAWSMGLPNEQFF
TRBD2	TRBJ2-1	few	TRBV20-1	TGCAGTGCTAGAGAGTTGGGCCCGGGACTAGCGGATCGAAGCTCCTACAATGAGCAGTGCTTC	CSARELGPGLADRSSYNEQCF
.	TRBJ1-5	many	TRBV6-2/TRBV6-3	TGTGCCACCGTCGACCCGAAACTCTTATATAGCAATCAGCCCCAGCATTTT	CATVDPKLLYSNQPQHF
TRBD2	TRBJ2-3	many	TRBV28	TGTGCCACCGGGACTAGCGGGAGGGGCACAGATACGCAGTATTTT	CATGTSGRGTDTQYF
TRBD2	TRBJ2-3	.	TRBV19	TGTGCCAGTAGTATAACCTTATTCGGTAGCGGGAGGAGGACAGATACGCAGTATTTT	CASSITLFGSGRRTDTQYF
.	TRBJ1-2	many	TRBV27	TGTGCCAGCAGTGTAGGAGGAAACTATGGCTACACCTTC	CASSVGGNYGYTF
TRBD2	TRBJ2-1	.	TRBV4-1	TGCGCCAGCGCCCCCACAGTAGCGGGATTGCCTGAGCAGTTCTTC	CASAPTVAGLPEQFF
.	TRBJ2-1	many	TRBV4-3	TGCGCCAGCAGCCAAGAGAGGGACAATGAGCAGTTCTTC	CASSQERDNEQFF
.	TRBJ2-2	many	TRBV3-1	TGTGCCAGCAGCCAAGTTTGGGTGAACACCGGGGAGCTGTTTTTT	CASSQVWVNTGELFF
.	TRBJ2-2	many	TRBV6-1	TGTGCCAGCAGTGCCTCGACAGCGAACACCGGGGAGCTGTTTTTT	CASSASTANTGELFF
.	TRBJ2-7	many	TRBV28	TGTGCCAGCAGTACCGGGGGAGTGGGCCTTCGGTGGGAGCAGTACTTC	CASSTGGVGLRWEQYF
.	TRBJ2-6	many	TRBV11-2	TGTGCCAGCAGCTTAGAAGGGACCGGGGCCAACGTCCTGACTTTC	CASSLEGTGANVLTF
TRBD2	TRBJ2-2	few	TRBV7-2	TGTGCCAGCAACCTCAGACCGGGACTAGACACCGGGGAGCTGTTTTTT	CASNLRPGLDTGELFF
.	TRBJ1-1	many	TRBV5-6	TGTGCCAGCAGCTTAGGTCGGCGGGCTGAAGCTTTCTTT	CASSLGRRAEAFF
.	TRBJ2-7	many	TRBV7-9	TGTGCCAGCAGCTTAGACAGGGAAACCTACGAGCAGTACTTC	CASSLDRETYEQYF
TRBD1	TRBJ1-2	many	TRBV7-2	TGTGCCAGCAGCTTAGGCCGGGTGGGGACAGGGCCTGGCTACACCTTC	CASSLGRVGTGPGYTF
.	TRBJ1-1	many	TRBV3-1	TGTGCCAGCAGCCAAGATTGGATGAACACTGAAGCTTTCTTT	CASSQDWMNTEAFF
TRBD1	TRBJ2-7	few	TRBV19	TGTGCCAGTAGTATCACCAGGGGGAGTTACGAGCAGTACTTC	CASSITRGSYEQYF
.	TRBJ1-4	few	TRBV6-1	TGTGCCAGCAGTAAAACCCCGCCAAGGACTAATGAAAAACTGTTTTTT	CASSKTPPRTNEKLFF
.	TRBJ2-3	.	TRBV10-3	TGTGCCATCAGTGTTCTCGGAACAGATACGCAGTATTTT	CAISVLGTDTQYF
TRBD2	TRBJ2-2	many	TRBV7-6	TGTGCCAGCAGCCAAGATGAGAGCGGGAGCGGCGCCGGGGAGCTGTTTTTT	CASSQDESGSGAGELFF
.	TRBJ2-2	.	TRBV9	TGTGCCAGCAGCTCCAGGTCGACCGGGGAGCTGTTTTTT	CASSSRSTGELFF
.	TRBJ2-2	many	TRBV7-9	TGTGCCAGCAGCTTGAAACTAAACACCGGGGAGCTGTTTTTT	CASSLKLNTGELFF
.	TRBJ1-2	many	TRBV30	TGTGCCTGGAGTTTGCAGGGCTATGGCTACACCTTC	CAWSLQGYGYTF
TRBD2	TRBJ2-3	.	TRBV19	TGTGCCAGTAGTCCACGGCTAGCGGCAGATACGCAGTATTTT	CASSPRLAADTQYF
TRBD2	TRBJ2-3	many	TRBV5-1	TGCGCCAGCAGCTTAGGACTAGCGATAGATACGCAGTATTTT	CASSLGLAIDTQYF
.	TRBJ2-3	many	TRBV11-1	TGTGCCAGCAGCTTAGCGTCACACGGCACAGATACGCAGTATTTT	CASSLASHGTDTQYF
.	TRBJ1-1	many	TRBV20-1	TGCAGTGCTAGAAGGTTAGATCGGGGGAACACTGAAGCTTTCTTT	CSARRLDRGNTEAFF
.	TRBJ2-1	many	TRBV7-9	TGTGCCAGCAACCCTGAACCTCGAGCGGCCTACAATGAGCAGTTCTTC	CASNPEPRAAYNEQFF
TRBD1	TRBJ1-6	.	TRBV2	TGTGCCAGCAGCGGTCGGGGGACAGGGAATTCACCCCTCCACTTT	CASSGRGTGNSPLHF
.	TRBJ2-7	many	TRBV6-1	TGTGCCAGCATTAACATGGGACGGAGCCCCTACGAGCAGTACTTC	CASINMGRSPYEQYF
.	TRBJ2-5	few	TRBV5-1	TGCGCCAGCAGCCCCCGAGAGGGCCAAGAGACCCAGTACTTC	CASSPREGQETQYF
TRBD1	TRBJ2-7	many	TRBV5-6	TGTGCCAGCAGCGCCGGACAGGCCTGGGAGCAGTACTTC	CASSAGQAWEQYF
TRBD2	TRBJ2-7	.	TRBV5-6	TGTGCCAGCAGCTTGGTTCCAGCGGGGAGCTACGAGCAGTACTTC	CASSLVPAGSYEQYF
TRBD2	TRBJ2-5	.	TRBV4-2	TGTGCCAGCGGCCAAGAAGCGGGGTACGCAGGGACCCAGTACTTC	CASGQEAGYAGTQYF